This TCR beta chain was identified in a study of graft-versus-host responses after intestinal transplantation. Produced via immunoSEQ multiplex PCR; TCRdb's table is partial and in-frame only. The table shows roughly 60,000 clones, with about 87% occurring only once. Germline CDR1 reads LGHNA; CDR2 reads YNFKEQ. V was pared by 1 base and J by 5 bases, with 6 bases of the junction left unmatched. The CDR3 runs 17 residues. The sequence was collected from a human patient who received an intestinal transplant, so some T cells may come from the graft donor. The chain combines TRBV4-2 with TRBJ2-3; 13 bases align to TRBD2. This specimen was PBMCs, taken 26 days after transplant. The CDR3 sequence: CASSQGPGTSGEDTQYF. CDR3 in DNA: TGTGCCAGCAGCCAAGGGCCCGGGACTAGCGGGGAAGATACGCAGTATTTT.